The present T cell receptor beta chain was sequenced within a study of metastatic and nonmetastatic thyroid tumors. Study-level information: It was across blood and tumor or nodule tissue from malignant and benign thyroid patients that repertoires were compared. Overall study findings and caveats: Patients with malignant thyroid tumors reportedly had significantly higher TCR beta diversity than those with benign nodules, in blood and tumor.

CDR1 and CDR2 from the germline V gene are MNHNY and SVGAGI (reference sequence). The CDR3 contains 16 residues. Trimming cost V 0 bases and J 4 bases; bases outside gene matches: 4. This clone occurred a few times. Its antigen remains unknown. Each patient came to thyroid surgery without any prior treatment (of any kind). In the source study's methods: Building a distant-metastasis classifier for papillary thyroid cancer drew on CDR3 differences across clinicopathological groups. MiXCR reprocessed the PCR reads for TCRdb. The V and J calls shown here were made by TCRdb, not taken from the authors' results. The table lists approximately 44,000 clones, 25% to 30% of them singletons.

Sequencing was carried out using blood. The V and J genes are TRBV6-6 and TRBJ1-2; 11 bases are shared with TRBD1. This TCR was sampled from a male donor with papillary thyroid cancer or a benign thyroid nodule (not recorded which). Some clones in this sample may be carry-over from other donors' samples. CDR3 in DNA: TGTGCCAGCAGTTACTCGCGGACAGGGGGCAGCTATGGCTACACCTTC. Protein product: CASSYSRTGGSYGYTF.